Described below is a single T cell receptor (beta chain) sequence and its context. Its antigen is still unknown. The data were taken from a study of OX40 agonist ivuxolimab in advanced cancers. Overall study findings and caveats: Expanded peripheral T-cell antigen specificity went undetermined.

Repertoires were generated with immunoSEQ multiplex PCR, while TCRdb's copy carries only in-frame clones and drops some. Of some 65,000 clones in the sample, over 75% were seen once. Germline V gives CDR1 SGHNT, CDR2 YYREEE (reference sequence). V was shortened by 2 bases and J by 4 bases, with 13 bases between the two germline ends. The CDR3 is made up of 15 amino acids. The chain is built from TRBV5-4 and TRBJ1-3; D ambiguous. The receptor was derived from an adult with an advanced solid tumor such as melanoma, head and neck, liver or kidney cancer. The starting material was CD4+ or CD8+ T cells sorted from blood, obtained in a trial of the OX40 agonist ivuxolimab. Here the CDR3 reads CASSFPGSSGNTIYF. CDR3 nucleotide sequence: TGTGCCAGCAGCTTTCCGGGATCTTCGGGAAACACCATATATTTT.